Shown below are 29 T cell receptor beta chains from a single sample sequenced in a study of cytomegalovirus exposure and HLA in healthy donors. 60 Vbeta and 13 Jbeta primers were used in PCR. Assay used: immunoSEQ multiplex PCR; TCRdb lists only in-frame clones, some missing. Of around 69,000 clones in the sample, approximately 63% were seen once. The sequencing sample was made of PBMCs. The receptors originated from a woman aged 50 to 65 in good health and CMV-seropositive.

This chain connects TRBV9 to TRBJ2-7; 9 bases align to TRBD1. V lost 4 bases and J lost 2; bases outside the gene matches: 4. CDR3 length: 14 residues. Looked up from germline, CDR1 is SGDLS and CDR2 is YYNGEE. The CDR3 nucleotides read TGTGCCAGCAGCATCGGACAGGGGACCTACGAGCAGTACTTC. It is translated as CASSIGQGTYEQYF.

This chain uses TRBV6-5 with TRBJ2-1, with 10 bases that match TRBD2. The CDR3 totals 15 residues. V lost 5 bases and J lost 9; bases outside the gene matches: 10. Per germline, CDR1 MNHEY and CDR2 SVGAGI. The CDR3 is CASSQILAGKGEQFF. As DNA, the CDR3 is TGTGCCAGCAGTCAAATACTAGCGGGAAAGGGTGAGCAGTTCTTC.

This clone was picked up a small number of times. The rearrangement links TRBV7-2 to TRBJ2-7; D is unresolved. This CDR3 is 17 amino acids long. V was pared by 0 bases and J by 7 bases, with 22 bases between. Germline V gene data show CDR1 as SGHTA and CDR2 as FQGNSA. This chain's CDR3 is CASSLASNGALKSEQYF. The CDR3 DNA sequence: TGTGCCAGCAGCTTAGCCTCCAACGGAGCTCTTAAATCGGAGCAGTACTTC. Looking up the rest from reference TRBV7-2 and TRBJ2-7 gives the full variable domain: GAGVSQSPSNKVTEKGKDVELRCDPISGHTALYWYRQSLGQGLEFLIYFQGNSAPDKSGLPSDRFSAERTGGSVSTLTIQRTQQEDSAVYLCASSLASNGALKSEQYFGPGTRLTVT.

The gene calls are TRBV19 and TRBJ2-5, with D maybe TRBD2 (5 bases). The length of the CDR3 is 14 residues. Trimming shortened V by 3 bases and J by 2 bases, and 10 bases separated the two germline ends. The germline gives CDR1 LNHDA, CDR2 SQIVND (reference sequence). This CDR3 is CASSMGRDQETQYF. CDR3 sequence (DNA): TGTGCCAGTAGTATGGGCCGGGATCAAGAGACCCAGTACTTC.

This clone came up a few times. The chain is built from TRBV7-8 and TRBJ2-1; 9 bases match TRBD2. Germline trimming cut 6 bases from V and 2 bases from J; bases unmatched to any gene: 5. CDR1 SGHVS and CDR2 FQNEAQ come from the germline V gene. The CDR3 has 15 residues. CDR3 protein: CASRLLAGAYNEQFF. CDR3 DNA sequence: TGTGCCAGCAGATTACTAGCGGGCGCCTACAATGAGCAGTTCTTC.

This chain links TRBV4-1 with TRBJ2-1, with a possible D match to TRBD2 (6 bases). Germline lookup yields CDR1 MGHRA and CDR2 YSYEKL. The CDR3 runs 16 residues. V dropped 4 bases and J dropped 10 bases, with 23 bases sitting between them. In DNA, the CDR3 is TGCGCCAGCAGCCTAGGGTGGGGCCCCCACGGAGGGGAGCAGTTCTTC. Amino acids: CASSLGWGPHGGEQFF.

The chain has TRBV7-2 and TRBJ2-7, with 7 bases that match TRBD2. The germline V gene has CDR1 SGHTA and CDR2 FQGNSA. The J segment lost 0 bases and the V segment lost 5 bases, leaving 7 bases of the junction unmatched. This CDR3 spans 15 amino acids. DNA for the CDR3: TGTGCCAGCAGCGCATCCACTAGCGCCTCCTACGAGCAGTACTTC. This translates into CASSASTSASYEQYF. Variable domain in full (rest from reference TRBV7-2 and TRBJ2-7): GAGVSQSPSNKVTEKGKDVELRCDPISGHTALYWYRQSLGQGLEFLIYFQGNSAPDKSGLPSDRFSAERTGGSVSTLTIQRTQQEDSAVYLCASSASTSASYEQYFGPGTRLTVT.

This clone was seen a handful of times. At the DNA level, this CDR3 is encoded by other sequences in the same sample as well. CDR3 region: CASSLELAGAYEQYF. The CDR3 DNA reads TGTGCCAGCAGCTTAGAGCTAGCGGGGGCCTACGAGCAGTACTTC. The chain has TRBV11-2 and TRBJ2-7; TRBD2 agrees at 10 bases. V gave up 0 bases and J gave up 2 bases; unmatched junction bases: 1. The CDR3 spans 15 residues. Germline V lookup: CDR1 SGHAT, CDR2 FQNNGV. Drawing the rest from reference TRBV11-2 and TRBJ2-7, the complete variable domain is EAGVAQSPRYKIIEKRQSVAFWCNPISGHATLYWYQQILGQGPKLLIQFQNNGVVDDSQLPKDRFSAERLKGVDSTLKIQPAKLEDSAVYLCASSLELAGAYEQYFGPGTRLTVT.

V and J are TRBV28 and TRBJ1-2, with 11 nucleotides matching TRBD1. This CDR3 contains 14 residues. V trimming: 5 bases; J trimming: 8 bases; junction bases outside the gene matches: 7. The V gene's germline CDR1 is MDHEN and CDR2 SYDVKM. This CDR3 is CASSPGQGAGGYTF. The CDR3 coding sequence is TGTGCCAGCAGTCCCGGACAGGGGGCTGGAGGCTACACCTTC.

This clone was counted only a few times. This chain joins TRBV13 and TRBJ1-1; no clear D gene. The V gene's germline CDR1 is PRHDT and CDR2 FYEKMQ (reference sequence). The germline V and J ends were trimmed by 3 bases and 5 bases, with 10 bases remaining between them. This CDR3 contains 13 residues. The CDR3 spells CASSFEGRTEAFF. Here the CDR3 DNA reads TGTGCCAGCAGCTTTGAAGGGAGGACTGAAGCTTTCTTT.

This clone was seen ten or more times. The chain joins TRBV28 to TRBJ2-7; 12 positions match TRBD1. The CDR3 covers 15 residues. Germline V gene data show CDR1 as MDHEN and CDR2 as SYDVKM. J gave up 7 bases and V 2 bases, and 6 bases lay outside the gene matches. The CDR3, as DNA: TGTGCCAGCAGTTTAGAGGGACAGGGGGCGCGGGAGCAGTACTTC. Amino acids: CASSLEGQGAREQYF.

The count of this clone is one. CDR3 protein: CASSQEGREDDQPQHF. CDR3 sequence (DNA): TGCGCCAGCAGCCAAGAAGGTCGGGAGGACGATCAGCCCCAGCATTTT. The rearrangement uses TRBV4-3 and TRBJ1-5, with no clear D. Germline assignment: CDR1 LGHNA and CDR2 YSLEER. V gave up 0 bases and J gave up 5 bases, with 14 bases separating them. The CDR3 is 16 residues long.

V gene TRBV5-6 combines with J gene TRBJ1-4; TRBD1 might be the D (6 bases). V lost 1 base and J 6 bases, leaving 10 bases between the germline ends. This CDR3 is built from 14 residues. Germline assignment: CDR1 SGHDT and CDR2 YYEEEE. CDR3 sequence reads: CASSLFRGYEKLFF. In DNA form, the CDR3 reads TGTGCCAGCAGCTTGTTCAGGGGTTATGAAAAACTGTTTTTT.

The chain couples TRBV6-5 to TRBJ2-1, with 12 bases fitting TRBD1. Trimming took 2 bases from V and 12 from J; bases not matched to a gene: 11. Germline V gene lookup returns CDR1 MNHEY and CDR2 SVGAGI. The CDR3 runs to 16 residues. The CDR3 reads CASSYDSGTGGLGQFF. CDR3 nucleotide sequence: TGTGCCAGCAGTTACGATTCCGGGACAGGGGGCCTTGGGCAGTTCTTC.

This clone was seen only a few times. The rearrangement uses TRBV7-2 and TRBJ1-1, with 7 positions matching TRBD1. V was clipped by 3 bases and J by 2 bases; unmatched bases: 6. CDR3 length equals 15 residues. The germline CDR1 and CDR2 sequences are SGHTA and FQGNSA. CDR3 sequence reads: CASSLTGFSNTEAFF. CDR3 coding DNA: TGTGCCAGCAGCTTGACAGGGTTTTCCAACACTGAAGCTTTCTTT.

The chain uses TRBV29-1 and TRBJ1-6; 7 nucleotides line up with TRBD1. V was clipped by 3 bases and J by 7 bases; unmatched bases: 3. CDR3 length equals 13 residues. From germline, CDR1 is SQVTM and CDR2 ANQGSEA. CDR3 residues: CSVETGRNSPLHF. CDR3 in DNA: TGCAGCGTTGAGACAGGGAGGAATTCACCCCTCCACTTT.

This chain joins TRBV10-1 and TRBJ2-7, with 7 bases matching TRBD1. Germline loops: CDR1 WNHNN, CDR2 SYGVQD (reference sequence). V was pared by 5 bases and J by 0 bases, with 7 bases of the junction left unmatched. This CDR3 has 15 amino acids. DNA of the CDR3: TGCGCCAGCAGTCCTAGACGGGACAGCTCCTACGAGCAGTACTTC. Translation: CASSPRRDSSYEQYF.

The chain couples TRBV27 to TRBJ2-3; maybe TRBD2 (6 bases). Germline assignment: CDR1 MNHEY and CDR2 SMNVEV (reference sequence). Trimming took off 5 bases at V and 6 bases at J, with 15 bases between the two ends. The CDR3 length is 14 residues. The DNA of the CDR3 is TGTGCCAGCAGTCCGGGACTGTGGGTTGATACGCAGTATTTT. The encoded protein is CASSPGLWVDTQYF.

This clone was seen a few times. The V gene is TRBV2, the J gene TRBJ2-7; 14 bases map to TRBD2. V trimming: 7 bases; J trimming: 2 bases; junction bases outside the gene matches: 13. CDR1 and CDR2 from the germline V gene are SNHLY and FYNNEI. The CDR3 spans 18 residues. CDR3 bases: TGTGCCAGCATTGCGGTGACTAGCGGGAGGGCCAAGGCCTACGAGCAGTACTTC. Protein product: CASIAVTSGRAKAYEQYF.

The chain is built from TRBV29-1 and TRBJ2-7; 7 nucleotides match TRBD1. The CDR3 runs 14 residues. The ends lost 3 bases at V and 0 bases at J; junction bases unmatched: 5. CDR1 and CDR2 from the germline V gene are SQVTM and ANQGSEA. The DNA of the CDR3 is TGCAGCGTTGAGGACAGGTCTCGCTCCTACGAGCAGTACTTC. Amino acids: CSVEDRSRSYEQYF.

J is TRBJ2-7 and V is TRBV6-6; 7 bases align to TRBD1. The CDR3 runs to 14 residues. The V segment lost 7 bases and the J segment 7 bases; nucleotides outside the gene matches: 13. CDR1 and CDR2 (germline): MNHNY, SVGAGI (reference sequence). The CDR3 DNA reads as TGTGCCAGCACCAAGGGGGCCTATCCGGGGGAGCAGTACTTC. It yields the protein CASTKGAYPGEQYF.

A few counts support this clone. The genes are TRBV7-9 and TRBJ1-4, with TRBD1 matching over 8 bases. Germline V gene data show CDR1 as SEHNR and CDR2 as FQNEAQ (reference sequence). Unmatched junction bases numbered 5, after V lost 4 bases and J lost 7 bases. The CDR3 loop spans 14 amino acids. The CDR3 reads CASSSGTGGEKLFF. CDR3 in DNA: TGTGCCAGCAGCTCCGGGACAGGCGGTGAAAAACTGTTTTTT.

J is TRBJ1-6 and V is TRBV6-5; TRBD1 is a possible D gene (6 bases). CDR1 is MNHEY, CDR2 SVGAGI, per germline. V lost 0 bases to trimming and J lost 7 bases, with 13 bases between them. There are 16 residues in the CDR3. CDR3 nucleotides: TGTGCCAGCAGTTACTCGAAGGGGGGGGGAAATTCACCCCTCCACTTT. Translating it yields CASSYSKGGGNSPLHF.

In its sample, this clone was seen a few times. The genes are TRBV27 and TRBJ1-6; D is undetermined. The germline V gene encodes CDR1 MNHEY and CDR2 SMNVEV (reference sequence). This CDR3 spans 14 amino acids. Trimming removed 4 bases from V and 10 bases from J, with 14 bases in between. The CDR3 DNA reads TGTGCCAGCAGTTCACAGCCCGGTATCTCACCCCTCCACTTT. This sequence encodes CASSSQPGISPLHF.

This chain joins TRBV12-5 and TRBJ2-5; no reliable D call. This CDR3 is 12 amino acids long. Germline CDR1 reads LGHNT; CDR2 reads FRNRAP. The V end was cut by 3 bases, the J end by 4 bases, with 6 bases between. The chain's CDR3 is CASGFGAETQYF. The CDR3 nucleotides read TGTGCTAGTGGTTTCGGTGCAGAGACCCAGTACTTC. The variable domain in full, with the rest retrieved from reference TRBV12-5 and TRBJ2-5, is DARVTQTPRHKVTEMGQEVTMRCQPILGHNTVFWYRQTMMQGLELLAYFRNRAPLDDSGMPKDRFSAEMPDATLATLKIQPSEPRDSAVYFCASGFGAETQYFGPGTRLLVL.

V and J are TRBV11-2 and TRBJ2-5; tentatively, D is TRBD1 (5 bases). This CDR3 has 14 residues. V dropped 1 base and J dropped 4 bases, with 10 bases sitting between them. Germline values: CDR1 SGHAT, CDR2 FQNNGV. The CDR3 loop is CASSLAGYRETQYF. As DNA, the CDR3 is TGTGCCAGCAGCTTAGCAGGGTACAGAGAGACCCAGTACTTC.

V and J are TRBV6-1 and TRBJ1-1; 9 nucleotides align to TRBD1. CDR1 MNHNS and CDR2 SASEGT come from the germline V gene. This CDR3 spans 14 amino acids. The ends lost 7 bases at V and 2 bases at J; junction bases unmatched: 5. Here the CDR3 DNA reads TGTGCCAGCACCATGGACAGGGGTAACACTGAAGCTTTCTTT. It codes for CASTMDRGNTEAFF.

The chain carries TRBV5-1 and TRBJ2-7, with 7 bases matching TRBD2. CDR1 SGHRS and CDR2 YFSETQ come from the germline V gene. Trimming removed 4 bases from V and 3 bases from J; junction bases left unmatched: 16. This CDR3 spans 17 amino acids. The CDR3 region has the DNA TGCGCCAGCAGCCCCAGCTCACTCCGGGACTACTTCTACGAGCAGTACTTC. Its translation: CASSPSSLRDYFYEQYF.

This chain uses TRBV28 with TRBJ1-5, with D possibly TRBD1 on 5 matching bases. This CDR3 has 16 amino acids. The V end was cut by 4 bases, the J end by 2 bases, with 15 bases between. Germline V gene data show CDR1 as MDHEN and CDR2 as SYDVKM. CDR3 amino acids: CASSSPKQGGNQPQHF. The CDR3 DNA follows: TGTGCCAGCAGTTCACCGAAGCAGGGTGGCAATCAGCCCCAGCATTTT. The entire variable domain, with the rest obtained from reference TRBV28 and TRBJ1-5, is as follows: DVKVTQSSRYLVKRTGEKVFLECVQDMDHENMFWYRQDPGLGLRLIYFSYDVKMKEKGDIPEGYSVSREKKERFSLILESASTNQTSMYLCASSSPKQGGNQPQHFGDGTRLSIL.